The 5 T cell receptor beta chains below were found in one sample sequenced in a study of cytomegalovirus exposure and HLA in healthy donors (dated by TCRdb to the late 2010s). The receptor library was made with the immunoSEQ multiplex PCR assay. A mixture of 60 forward primers for TCR Vbeta segments and 13 reverse primers for TCR Jbeta segments was used in the multiplex PCR. TCRdb took this table from immuneACCESS and kept in-frame rearrangements with V and J called. Such tables lack part of the clones; where checked against another copy, unresolved V genes explain under half of the gap, and the rest is unexplained. This sample holds some 170,000 clones; just over 70% were observed only once. The leading ten clones occupy approximately 4.4% of the sample. The sample consisted of PBMCs. The receptors derive from a man aged 18 to 30 in good health and CMV-seropositive.

The CDR3 sequence is CASSRTGVGYTF. Here the CDR3 DNA reads TGTGCCAGCAGCCGGACAGGGGTGGGCTACACCTTC. The chain uses TRBV28 and TRBJ1-2, with TRBD1 matching 9 bases. From germline, CDR1 is MDHEN and CDR2 SYDVKM. J gave up 8 bases and V 6 bases, and 4 bases lay outside the gene matches. This CDR3 is 12 amino acids long.

The table lists this clone with a few counts. The chain carries TRBV21-1 and TRBJ2-3; the table names TRBD2, a call not compared with the DNA. TRBV21-1 is a pseudogene. The CDR3 sequence is 21 residues long. CDR3 bases: TGTGCCAGCAGCCCGGGACTAGCGGGAGGTACAGCATTCATCAAAACAGATACGCAGTATTTT. Translation: CASSPGLAGGTAFIKTDTQYF.

This clone was recorded a few times. The chain combines TRBV11-3 with TRBJ2-6; 7 bases map to TRBD1. The CDR3 totals 16 residues. The V and J ends lost 5 bases and 2 bases, in that order; junction bases with no gene match: 6. Germline assignment: CDR1 SGHNT and CDR2 YENEEA. The CDR3 spells CASSPNRGPGANVLTF. CDR3 in DNA: TGTGCCAGCAGCCCTAACAGGGGTCCTGGGGCCAACGTCCTGACTTTC.

The rearrangement links TRBV30 to TRBJ1-1; TRBD1 is a possible D gene (5 bases). Germline-derived CDR1 and CDR2 are GTSNPN and SVGIG (reference sequence). The CDR3 totals 15 residues. Trimming took 3 bases from V and 1 from J, leaving 15 bases between them. This CDR3 reads CAWSFPRVTNTEAFF. CDR3 DNA sequence: TGTGCCTGGAGCTTTCCCAGGGTGACGAACACTGAAGCTTTCTTT.

The V gene is TRBV28, the J gene TRBJ1-4; the match to TRBD1 covers 7 bases. The germline gives CDR1 MDHEN, CDR2 SYDVKM. This CDR3 spans 16 amino acids. With 4 bases clipped from V and 4 bases from J, the junction kept 9 bases outside the gene matches. The CDR3 sequence: CASSSTGVGINEKLFF. As DNA, the CDR3 is TGTGCCAGCAGTTCCACAGGGGTAGGCATTAATGAAAAACTGTTTTTT.